One and the same sample provided the 25 T cell receptor beta chains below, sequenced in a study of blood T cell repertoires in COVID-19. Generated by immunoSEQ multiplex PCR, the TCRdb table keeps only in-frame clones and is missing some. The sample holds some 44,000 clones, around nine tenths seen once. The sample taken for sequencing was peripheral blood. These receptors were taken from a man aged 50-59 years with active COVID-19.

The chain combines TRBV13 with TRBJ2-7; D remains ambiguous. V dropped 1 base and J dropped 2 bases, with 3 bases sitting between them. Germline-derived CDR1 and CDR2 are PRHDT and FYEKMQ (reference sequence). There are 12 residues in the CDR3. The CDR3: CASSLAAYEQYF. CDR3 DNA: TGTGCCAGCAGCTTAGCCGCCTACGAGCAGTACTTC.

This chain joins TRBV12-3 or TRBV12-4 and TRBJ2-7; 7 bases agree with TRBD2. The CDR3 covers 13 residues. Germline trimming cut 1 base from V and 6 bases from J; bases unmatched to any gene: 3. The DNA for the CDR3 is TGTGCCAGCAGTTTAGGGGAGGGTCGCGAGCAGTACTTC. Protein product: CASSLGEGREQYF.

CDR3 residues: CASSGGGEYQPQHF. Here the CDR3 DNA reads TGTGCCAGTAGTGGGGGGGGCGAATATCAGCCCCAGCATTTT. The chain links TRBV19 to TRBJ1-5; a possible D gene is TRBD1 (6 bases). The CDR3 runs 14 residues. The V gene's germline CDR1 is LNHDA and CDR2 SQIVND (reference sequence). V shed 5 bases and J shed 5 bases, with 13 bases lying between them.

This chain connects TRBV29-1 to TRBJ2-1; 10 positions agree with TRBD2. Losses at the gene ends were 6 bases for V and 10 bases for J; bases not matched to a gene: 9. CDR1 SQVTM and CDR2 ANQGSEA come from the germline V gene. This CDR3 region has 13 residues. The CDR3 DNA sequence: TGCAGCGTGGAACGGGTAGCGGGAGGCGAGCAGTTCTTC. This encodes CSVERVAGGEQFF.

This clone was seen just once. The chain has TRBV10-3 and TRBJ2-7; TRBD1 matches 7 bases. The V gene end was trimmed by 4 bases and the J gene end by 3 bases; junction bases not matched to a gene: 6. This CDR3 has 14 amino acids. In germline, CDR1 is ENHRY, CDR2 SYGVKD. The CDR3 reads CAISGGRGNYEQYF. The CDR3 region has the DNA TGTGCCATCAGTGGAGGCAGGGGGAACTACGAGCAGTACTTC.

The chain recombines TRBV29-1 with TRBJ2-5, with D tentatively TRBD1 (6 bases). The CDR3 is made up of 11 amino acids. The germline gives CDR1 SQVTM, CDR2 ANQGSEA. V was cut by 4 bases and J by 5 bases, with 8 bases left in between. The DNA for the CDR3 is TGCAGCGTTGGTCAGGGGGAGACCCAGTACTTC. This encodes CSVGQGETQYF.

The chain combines TRBV28 with TRBJ2-7; possibly TRBD2 for D (5 bases). From germline, CDR1 is MDHEN and CDR2 SYDVKM. This CDR3 is 15 amino acids long. V was pared by 2 bases and J by 3 bases, with 14 bases between. The CDR3 DNA is TGTGCCAGCAGTTTAGCGGGTCTGGATAGCTACGAGCAGTACTTC. Translated, it gives CASSLAGLDSYEQYF.

The CDR3 region is CASSAGLAGDPPQFF. CDR3 sequence (DNA): TGTGCCAGCAGCGCGGGACTAGCGGGAGATCCTCCGCAGTTCTTC. This sequence joins TRBV13 and TRBJ2-1; TRBD2 agrees at 14 bases. V was clipped by 5 bases and J by 12 bases; unmatched bases: 9. The germline CDR1 and CDR2 sequences are PRHDT and FYEKMQ (reference sequence). The CDR3 runs 15 residues.

The chain joins TRBV18 to TRBJ1-1, with 10 bases lining up with TRBD1. Losses at the gene ends were 3 bases for V and 1 base for J; bases not matched to a gene: 2. Germline V gene sequence: CDR1 KGHSH, CDR2 LQKENI. CDR3 size: 15 residues. The CDR3, as DNA: TGTGCCAGCTCACCCGGGACAGGGGAGAACACTGAAGCTTTCTTT. Translation: CASSPGTGENTEAFF.

The chain has TRBV27 and TRBJ2-7; D perhaps matches TRBD1 (5 bases). The CDR3 is 13 residues long. V was cut by 6 bases and J by 4 bases, with 13 bases left in between. Germline V CDR1 and CDR2: MNHEY, SMNVEV (reference sequence). CDR3 residues: CASRGQGFYEQYF. CDR3 nucleotide sequence: TGTGCCAGCAGGGGTCAGGGATTTTACGAGCAGTACTTC.

This clone was counted a single time. The V call is TRBV6-5, the J call TRBJ1-6; D is unresolved. Trimming removed 7 bases from V and 5 bases from J, with 9 bases in between. The CDR3 covers 13 residues. CDR1 is MNHEY and CDR2 is SVGAGI in the germline V gene. The CDR3 protein is CASTSRDNSPLHF. The CDR3 nucleotides are TGTGCCAGCACGTCCCGGGATAATTCACCCCTCCACTTT.

This chain connects TRBV28 to TRBJ2-1, with TRBD2 matching 13 bases. The junction had 8 bases not matched to a gene; V was cut back by 5 bases and J by 4 bases. This CDR3 is 17 amino acids long. Germline loops: CDR1 MDHEN, CDR2 SYDVKM. This CDR3 is CASSVGLAGVPYNEQFF. CDR3 nucleotides: TGTGCCAGCAGTGTAGGACTAGCGGGAGTCCCTTACAATGAGCAGTTCTTC.

The table lists this clone with a few counts. The rearrangement links TRBV28 to TRBJ1-5, with D unresolved. CDR1 MDHEN and CDR2 SYDVKM come from the germline V gene. V lost 1 base to trimming and J lost 0 bases, with 7 bases between them. The length of the CDR3 is 15 residues. The CDR3 nucleotides read TGTGCCAGCAGTTTATACGGAGATAGCAATCAGCCCCAGCATTTT. Translation: CASSLYGDSNQPQHF.

The rearrangement uses TRBV14 and TRBJ1-5; D is unresolved. The V end lost 1 base, the J end lost 7 bases, and 8 bases lay between the germline ends. CDR1 SGHDN and CDR2 FVKESK come from the germline V gene. This CDR3 contains 13 residues. The CDR3, as DNA: TGTGCCAGCAGCCAAGGAGCACGACAGCCCCAGCATTTT. Protein sequence: CASSQGARQPQHF.

The rearrangement joins TRBV3-1 (or the pseudogene TRBV3-2) to TRBJ1-5; D call uncertain. Trimming took 1 base from V and 5 from J, leaving 6 bases between them. CDR1 LGHDT and CDR2 YNNKEL come from the germline V gene (reference sequence). This CDR3 contains 13 residues. CDR3 residues: CASSQGQDQPQHF. The DNA for the CDR3 is TGTGCCAGCAGCCAAGGGCAGGATCAGCCCCAGCATTTT.

The chain combines TRBV29-1 with TRBJ1-2; weak D call: TRBD1 (6 bases). This CDR3 comprises 13 residues. In germline, CDR1 is SQVTM, CDR2 ANQGSEA. The germline V and J ends were trimmed by 4 bases and 0 bases, with 9 bases remaining between them. In DNA form, the CDR3 reads TGCAGCGTTGGAAGACAGGCTAACTATGGCTACACCTTC. Its translation is CSVGRQANYGYTF.

The chain uses TRBV27 and TRBJ1-2; 9 bases map to TRBD1. The CDR3 sequence is 13 residues long. CDR1 is MNHEY, CDR2 SMNVEV, per germline (reference sequence). With 6 bases clipped from V and 6 bases from J, the junction kept 5 bases outside the gene matches. The CDR3 spells CASRTGGADGYTF. CDR3 DNA sequence: TGTGCCAGCAGAACAGGGGGCGCCGATGGCTACACCTTC.

This chain joins TRBV14 and TRBJ1-1, with D hard to call. Germline V lookup: CDR1 SGHDN, CDR2 FVKESK. The CDR3 totals 11 residues. V lost 5 bases and J 11 bases, leaving 12 bases between the germline ends. The CDR3 nucleotides are TGTGCCAGCAGCAGCGGTTGGTATGCTTTCTTT. This encodes CASSSGWYAFF.

V is TRBV28 and J is TRBJ2-3; 9 bases are shared with TRBD1. The length of the CDR3 is 14 residues. Looked up from germline, CDR1 is MDHEN and CDR2 is SYDVKM. The V gene end was trimmed by 3 bases and the J gene end by 5 bases; junction bases not matched to a gene: 3. CDR3 sequence reads: CASSFDRGGDTQYF. The CDR3 nucleotides read TGTGCCAGCAGTTTCGACAGGGGGGGAGATACGCAGTATTTT.

As regards this clone: Other DNA sequences of this sample code for an identical CDR3. V and J are TRBV20-1 and TRBJ2-7; D might be TRBD2 (5 bases). Trimming removed 2 bases from V and 4 bases from J, with 6 bases in between. CDR3 length equals 11 residues. Germline CDR1 and CDR2: DFQATT and SNEGSKA (reference sequence). CDR3 protein: CSARSGYEQYF. CDR3 coding DNA: TGCAGTGCTAGATCGGGGTACGAGCAGTACTTC.

The rearrangement links TRBV15 to TRBJ2-2; a weak D match, TRBD2 (6 bases). This CDR3 is built from 18 residues. Trimming stripped 5 bases from V and 2 bases from J, with 21 bases between. Germline V gene sequence: CDR1 LNHNV, CDR2 YYDKDF (reference sequence). The CDR3 loop is CATSPPWEGLQNTGELFF. The CDR3 bases are TGTGCCACCAGCCCTCCTTGGGAAGGACTACAAAACACCGGGGAGCTGTTTTTT.

V gene TRBV9 combines with J gene TRBJ2-3; tentative D call: TRBD2 (5 bases). V was shortened by 0 bases and J by 2 bases, with 10 bases between the two germline ends. The CDR3 has 15 amino acids. From germline, CDR1 is SGDLS and CDR2 YYNGEE. CDR3 sequence: CASSVEGGPTDTQYF. For the CDR3, the DNA is TGTGCCAGCAGCGTAGAAGGCGGGCCCACAGATACGCAGTATTTT.

On this clone: Germline is not matched at one junction end, which may reflect a read error. The rearrangement joins TRBV6-2 or TRBV6-3 to TRBJ1-2; 7 positions match TRBD1. The CDR3 spans 15 residues. The germline V gene has CDR1 MNHEY and CDR2 SVGEGT. CDR3 loop: CASSLRQGPMGGHTF. Here the CDR3 DNA reads TGTGCCAGCAGTTTGAGACAGGGCCCGATGGGTGGCCACACCTTC.

This chain connects TRBV25-1 to TRBJ2-5, with TRBD2 identical over 8 bases. This CDR3 is 15 amino acids long. V was clipped by 2 bases and J by 2 bases; unmatched bases: 4. Germline V gives CDR1 MGHDK, CDR2 SYGVNS. The CDR3 bases are TGTGCCAGCAGTGAAGGGACTAGTGAACAAGAGACCCAGTACTTC. Its protein product is CASSEGTSEQETQYF.

This chain links TRBV11-2 with TRBJ2-3, with D maybe TRBD1 (5 bases). Trimming took off 1 base at V and 5 bases at J, with 13 bases between the two ends. Germline values: CDR1 SGHAT, CDR2 FQNNGV. The CDR3 is 15 residues long. The CDR3, as DNA: TGTGCCAGCAGCTTAGTTCGGACACCGGGAGATACGCAGTATTTT. This encodes CASSLVRTPGDTQYF.